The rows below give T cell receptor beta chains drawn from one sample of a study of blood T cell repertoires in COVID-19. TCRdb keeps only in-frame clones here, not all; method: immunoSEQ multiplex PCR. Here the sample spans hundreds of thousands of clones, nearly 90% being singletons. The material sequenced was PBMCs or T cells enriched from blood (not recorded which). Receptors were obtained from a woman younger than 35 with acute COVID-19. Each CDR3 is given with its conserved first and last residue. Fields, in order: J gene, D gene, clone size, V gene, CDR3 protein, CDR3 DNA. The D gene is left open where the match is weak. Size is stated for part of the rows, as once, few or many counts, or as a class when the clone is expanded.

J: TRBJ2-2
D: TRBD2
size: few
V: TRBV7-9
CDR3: CASIFASGLANTGELFF
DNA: TGTGCCAGCATTTTCGCTAGCGGGCTCGCGAACACCGGGGAGCTGTTTTTT

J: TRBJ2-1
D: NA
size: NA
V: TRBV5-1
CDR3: CASSSTTRGYNEQFF
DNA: TGCGCCAGCAGCTCCACTACGCGGGGTTACAATGAGCAGTTCTTC

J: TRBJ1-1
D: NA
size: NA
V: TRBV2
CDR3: CASSEKGDTEAFF
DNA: TGTGCCAGCAGTGAAAAGGGGGACACTGAAGCTTTCTTT

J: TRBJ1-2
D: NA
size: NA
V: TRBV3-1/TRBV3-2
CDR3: CASSQGWTERANYGYTF
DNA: TGTGCCAGCAGCCAAGGCTGGACAGAAAGAGCTAACTATGGCTACACCTTC

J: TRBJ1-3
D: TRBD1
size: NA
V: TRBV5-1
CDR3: CASSPRQGQKGNTIYF
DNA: TGCGCCAGCAGCCCTAGACAGGGGCAAAAAGGAAACACCATATATTTT

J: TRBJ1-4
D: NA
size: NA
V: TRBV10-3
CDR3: CAISPEGEKLFF
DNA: TGTGCCATCAGTCCGGAGGGGGAAAAACTGTTTTTT

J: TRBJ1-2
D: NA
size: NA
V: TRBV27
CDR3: CASSLSRTDPLSRGYTF
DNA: TGTGCCAGCAGTTTATCCCGGACAGATCCACTATCTAGGGGCTACACCTTC

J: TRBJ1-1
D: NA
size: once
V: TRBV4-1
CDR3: CASSQGSGAFF
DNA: TGCGCCAGCAGCCAAGGGTCCGGGGCTTTCTTT

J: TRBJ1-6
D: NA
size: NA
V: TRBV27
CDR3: CASSLQASYNSPLHF
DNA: TGTGCCAGCAGTTTACAGGCCTCCTATAATTCACCCCTCCACTTT

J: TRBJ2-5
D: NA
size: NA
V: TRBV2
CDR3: CASSEGTPQETQYF
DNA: TGTGCCAGCAGTGAAGGGACTCCGCAAGAGACCCAGTACTTC

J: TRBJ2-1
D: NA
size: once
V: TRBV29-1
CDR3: CSVEGGTVNEQFF
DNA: TGCAGCGTCGAAGGCGGGACGGTTAATGAGCAGTTCTTC

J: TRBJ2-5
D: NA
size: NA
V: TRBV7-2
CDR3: CASSLSQGRQYF
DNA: TGTGCCAGCAGCTTAAGTCAGGGGAGACAGTACTTC

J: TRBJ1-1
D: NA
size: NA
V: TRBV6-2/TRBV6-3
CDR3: CASSWAGLKGTEAFF
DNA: TGTGCCAGCAGTTGGGCAGGCCTTAAGGGGACTGAAGCTTTCTTT

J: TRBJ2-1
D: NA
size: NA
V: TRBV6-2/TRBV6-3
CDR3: CASSYSTSGPIF
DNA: TGTGCCAGCAGTTACTCGACTTCCGGTCCCATCTTC

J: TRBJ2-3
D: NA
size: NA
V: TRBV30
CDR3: CAWSQSGLGGDTQYF
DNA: TGTGCCTGGTCGCAATCGGGACTCGGGGGAGATACGCAGTATTTT

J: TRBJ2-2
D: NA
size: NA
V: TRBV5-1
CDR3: CASSSHGTTVTGELFF
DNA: TGCGCCAGCAGCTCACACGGGACAACCGTAACCGGGGAGCTGTTTTTT

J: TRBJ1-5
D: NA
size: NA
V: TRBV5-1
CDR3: CASSLAAGQEPQHF
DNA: TGCGCCAGCAGCTTGGCCGCGGGGCAGGAGCCCCAGCATTTT

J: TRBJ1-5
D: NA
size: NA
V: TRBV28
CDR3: CASSTPGREGPQHF
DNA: TGTGCCAGCAGTACCCCAGGGAGGGAAGGGCCCCAGCATTTT

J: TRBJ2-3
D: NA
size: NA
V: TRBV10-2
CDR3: CASSLRSSTDTQYF
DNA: TGCGCCAGCAGTCTCAGGTCTAGCACAGATACGCAGTATTTT

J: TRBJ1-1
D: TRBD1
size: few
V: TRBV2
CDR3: CASSASQTGDEAFF
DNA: TGTGCCAGCAGCGCCTCGCAGACAGGGGATGAAGCTTTCTTT

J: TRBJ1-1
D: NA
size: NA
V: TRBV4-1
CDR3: CASSQDLGIGAFF
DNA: TGCGCCAGCAGCCAAGATCTTGGTATCGGGGCTTTCTTT